This T cell receptor beta chain came from a study of blood T cells in healthy people across ages. Findings and caveats of the study: Changes in expanded clonotypes were possibly confounded, as the CMV status of donors was unknown.

The CDR3 is made up of 18 amino acids. Germline lookup yields CDR1 LGHNA and CDR2 YSLEER. Trimming cost V 0 bases and J 8 bases, with 23 bases left between them. The sample holds one count of this clonotype. Its antigen remains unidentified. In terms of origin and age, donors were healthy Caucasian individuals from Russia aged 6 to 90. Donors gave around 9.3 milliliters of peripheral blood apiece. The second PCR ran roughly 7 to 12 cycles with a sample-barcoded 5' primer and J-beta primers. One entry per CDR3 protein results from TCRdb running MiXCR on the 5' RACE reads. This sample has over 1,300,000 distinct CDR3 sequences; 59% occur once, and the top ten carry more than 6%.

The TCR was taken from a man between 18 and 35 years old in good health. The chain has TRBV4-3 and TRBJ2-1; D may match TRBD1 or TRBD2 (5 bases each). Material for sequencing was blood. CDR3 in amino acids: CASSQEAVPGRGVDEQFF. CDR3 in DNA: TGCGCCAGCAGCCAAGAAGCCGTACCGGGACGAGGGGTCGATGAGCAGTTCTTC.